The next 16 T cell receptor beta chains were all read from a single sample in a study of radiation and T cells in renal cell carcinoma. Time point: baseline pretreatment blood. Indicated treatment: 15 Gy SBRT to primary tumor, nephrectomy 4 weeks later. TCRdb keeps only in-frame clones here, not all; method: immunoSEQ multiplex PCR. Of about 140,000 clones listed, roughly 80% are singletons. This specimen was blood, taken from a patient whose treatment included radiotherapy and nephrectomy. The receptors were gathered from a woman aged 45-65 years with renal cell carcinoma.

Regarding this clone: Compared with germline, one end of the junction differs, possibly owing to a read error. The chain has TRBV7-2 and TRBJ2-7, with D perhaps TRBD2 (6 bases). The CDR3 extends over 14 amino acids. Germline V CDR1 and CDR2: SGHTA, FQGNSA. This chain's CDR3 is CASSFGGIIYQQYF. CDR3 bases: TGTGCCAGCAGCTTTGGCGGGATCATCTACCAGCAGTACTTC.

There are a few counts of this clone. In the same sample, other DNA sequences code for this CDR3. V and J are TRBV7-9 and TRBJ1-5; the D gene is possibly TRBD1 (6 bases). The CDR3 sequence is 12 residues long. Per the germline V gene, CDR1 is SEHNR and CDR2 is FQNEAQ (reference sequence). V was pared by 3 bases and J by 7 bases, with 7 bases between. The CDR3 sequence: CASSLGGQPQHF. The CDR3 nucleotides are TGTGCCAGCAGCTTGGGGGGCCAGCCCCAGCATTTT.

The CDR3 loop is CASSPAPGPYEQYF. CDR3 nucleotide sequence: TGTGCCAGCTCACCCGCTCCGGGACCATACGAGCAGTACTTC. The chain carries TRBV18 and TRBJ2-7; D tentatively reads TRBD1 or TRBD2 (5 bases each). Germline V gene data show CDR1 as KGHSH and CDR2 as LQKENI. The length of the CDR3 is 14 residues. The ends were cut back, 3 bases at V and 4 bases at J, with 13 bases in the middle. The full variable domain, its missing parts supplied by reference TRBV18 and TRBJ2-7, is NAGVMQNPRHLVRRRGQEARLRCSPMKGHSHVYWYRQLPEEGLKFMVYLQKENIIDESGMPKERFSAEFPKEGPSILRIQQVVRGDSAAYFCASSPAPGPYEQYFGPGTRLTVT.

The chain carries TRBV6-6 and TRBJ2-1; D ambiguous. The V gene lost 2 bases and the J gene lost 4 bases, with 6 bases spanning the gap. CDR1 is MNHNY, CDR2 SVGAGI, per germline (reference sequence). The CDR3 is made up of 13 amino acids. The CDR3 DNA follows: TGTGCCAGCAGTTACCAAGTTTACAATGAGCAGTTCTTC. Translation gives CASSYQVYNEQFF.

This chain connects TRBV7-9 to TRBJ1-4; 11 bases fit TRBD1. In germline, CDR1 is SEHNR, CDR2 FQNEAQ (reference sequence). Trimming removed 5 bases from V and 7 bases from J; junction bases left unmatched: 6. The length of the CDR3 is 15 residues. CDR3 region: CASSAGQGATEKLFF. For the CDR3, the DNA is TGTGCCAGCAGCGCAGGACAGGGGGCGACTGAAAAACTGTTTTTT.

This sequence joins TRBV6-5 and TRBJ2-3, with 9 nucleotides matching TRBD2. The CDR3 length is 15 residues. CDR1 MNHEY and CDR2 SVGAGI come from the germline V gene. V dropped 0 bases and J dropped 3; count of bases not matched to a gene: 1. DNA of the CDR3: TGTGCCAGCAGTTACTCGGCGGGGGGGACAGATACGCAGTATTTT. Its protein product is CASSYSAGGTDTQYF.

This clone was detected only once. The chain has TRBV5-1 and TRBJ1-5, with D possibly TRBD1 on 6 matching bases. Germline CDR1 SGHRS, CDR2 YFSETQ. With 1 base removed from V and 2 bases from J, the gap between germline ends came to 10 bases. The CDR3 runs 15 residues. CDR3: CASSLTGAGNQPQHF. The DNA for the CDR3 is TGCGCCAGCAGCTTGACGGGGGCTGGCAATCAGCCCCAGCATTTT.

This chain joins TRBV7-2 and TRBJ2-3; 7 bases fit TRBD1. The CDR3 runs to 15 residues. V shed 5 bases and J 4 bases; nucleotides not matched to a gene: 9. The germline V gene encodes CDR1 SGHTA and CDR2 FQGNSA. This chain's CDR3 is CASSLNRGAADTQYF. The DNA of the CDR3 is TGTGCCAGCAGCCTAAACAGGGGAGCAGCAGATACGCAGTATTTT.

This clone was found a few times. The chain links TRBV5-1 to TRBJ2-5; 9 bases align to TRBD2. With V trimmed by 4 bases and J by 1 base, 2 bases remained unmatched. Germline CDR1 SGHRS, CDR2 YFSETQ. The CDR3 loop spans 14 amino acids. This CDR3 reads CASSLGLAQETQYF. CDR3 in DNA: TGCGCCAGCAGCCTGGGACTAGCCCAAGAGACCCAGTACTTC.

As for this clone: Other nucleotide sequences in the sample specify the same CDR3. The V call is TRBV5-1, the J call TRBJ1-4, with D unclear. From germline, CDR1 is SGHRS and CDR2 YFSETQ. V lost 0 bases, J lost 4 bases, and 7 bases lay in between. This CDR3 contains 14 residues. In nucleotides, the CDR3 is TGCGCCAGCAGCTTGGGACAAAGTAATGAAAAACTGTTTTTT. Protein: CASSLGQSNEKLFF.

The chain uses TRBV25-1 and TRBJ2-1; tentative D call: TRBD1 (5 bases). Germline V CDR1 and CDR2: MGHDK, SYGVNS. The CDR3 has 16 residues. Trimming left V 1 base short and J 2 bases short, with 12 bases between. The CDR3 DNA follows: TGTGCCAGCAGTGAATCAGTCAGGGCCACCTACAATGAGCAGTTCTTC. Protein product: CASSESVRATYNEQFF.

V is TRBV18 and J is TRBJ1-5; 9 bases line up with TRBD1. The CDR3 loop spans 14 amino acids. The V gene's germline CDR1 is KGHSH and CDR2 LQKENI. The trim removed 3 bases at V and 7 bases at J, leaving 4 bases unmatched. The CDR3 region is CASSPGQGWQPQHF. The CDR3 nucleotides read TGTGCCAGCTCACCGGGACAGGGTTGGCAGCCCCAGCATTTT.

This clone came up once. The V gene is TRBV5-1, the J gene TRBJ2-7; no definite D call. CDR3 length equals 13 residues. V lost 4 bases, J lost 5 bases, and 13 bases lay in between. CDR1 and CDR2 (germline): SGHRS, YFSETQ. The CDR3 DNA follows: TGCGCCAGCAGCGCCCCTGAGAGCGACGAGCAGTACTTC. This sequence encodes CASSAPESDEQYF.

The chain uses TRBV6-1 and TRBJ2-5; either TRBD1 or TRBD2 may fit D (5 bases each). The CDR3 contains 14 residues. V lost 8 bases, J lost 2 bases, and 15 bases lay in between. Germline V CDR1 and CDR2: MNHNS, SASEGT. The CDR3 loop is CASATRGRQETQYF. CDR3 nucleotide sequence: TGTGCCAGCGCAACCCGGGGCCGTCAAGAGACCCAGTACTTC.

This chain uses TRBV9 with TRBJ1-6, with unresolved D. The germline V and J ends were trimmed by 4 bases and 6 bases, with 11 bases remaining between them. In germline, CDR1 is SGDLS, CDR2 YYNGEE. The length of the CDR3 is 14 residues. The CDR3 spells CASSSRLINSPLHF. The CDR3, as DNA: TGTGCCAGCAGCTCCCGACTGATTAATTCACCCCTCCACTTT.

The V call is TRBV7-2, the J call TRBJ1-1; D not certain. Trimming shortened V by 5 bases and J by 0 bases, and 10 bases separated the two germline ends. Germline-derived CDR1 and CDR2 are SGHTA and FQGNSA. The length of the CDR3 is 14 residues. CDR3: CASSQWVMNTEAFF. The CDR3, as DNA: TGTGCCAGCAGCCAGTGGGTAATGAACACTGAAGCTTTCTTT.